This TCR beta chain was found in a study of T cell responses to AZD1222 COVID-19 vaccine. Germline V gene lookup returns CDR1 SGHTA and CDR2 FQGNSA. V was shortened by 1 base and J by 5 bases, with 9 bases between the two germline ends. CDR3 length equals 14 residues. General observations from the study: Most donors were white British and more were female, and clonal diversity was possibly underestimated. Baseline seropositivity occurred in only six AZD1222 recipients. Distributed over spike, vaccine-associated CD4 TCRs predominated at 160-218 and 743-854. Spike-specific TCR breadth and depth went up after people got two AZD1222 doses.

This clone was recorded once. Its antigen remains unidentified. Sequencing was performed with immunoSEQ multiplex PCR; in TCRdb, only in-frame clones are kept and a portion is missing. The table includes 150,000 or so clones, around 88% detected once. This chain links TRBV7-2 with TRBJ1-3; D is uncertain. This receptor was identified in an adult in good health. This specimen consisted of peripheral blood, obtained on day 0 of AZD1222 vaccination. The CDR3 spells CASSLDVTRNTIYF. The CDR3 coding sequence is TGTGCCAGCAGCTTAGATGTTACACGAAACACCATATATTTT. The full variable domain, completed using reference TRBV7-2 and TRBJ1-3, is GAGVSQSPSNKVTEKGKDVELRCDPISGHTALYWYRQSLGQGLEFLIYFQGNSAPDKSGLPSDRFSAERTGGSVSTLTIQRTQQEDSAVYLCASSLDVTRNTIYFGEGSWLTVV.